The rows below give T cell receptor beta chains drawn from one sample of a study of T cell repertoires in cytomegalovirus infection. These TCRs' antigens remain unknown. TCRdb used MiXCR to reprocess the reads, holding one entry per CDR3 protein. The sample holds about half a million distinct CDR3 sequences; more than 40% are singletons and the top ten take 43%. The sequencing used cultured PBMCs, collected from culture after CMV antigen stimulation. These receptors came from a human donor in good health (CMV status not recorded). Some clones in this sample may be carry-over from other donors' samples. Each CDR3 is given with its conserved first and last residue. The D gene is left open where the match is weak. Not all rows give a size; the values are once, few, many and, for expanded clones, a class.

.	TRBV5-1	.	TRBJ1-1	TGCGCCAGCAGCTTGGACGGAGCATCTATTGTCGCTTTCTTT	CASSLDGASIVAFF
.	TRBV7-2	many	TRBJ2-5	TGTGCCAGCAGCTCGACTAGGCAGACCCAGTACTTC	CASSSTRQTQYF
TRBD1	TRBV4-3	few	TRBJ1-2	TGCGCCAGCAGCCAAGACAGGGGGCGATTTAACTATGGCTACACCTTC	CASSQDRGRFNYGYTF
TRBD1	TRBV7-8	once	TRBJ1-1	TGTGCCAGCAGCCCCACCGGGACAGGGGTGTCCGCTTTCTTT	CASSPTGTGVSAFF
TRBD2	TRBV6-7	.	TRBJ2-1	TGTGCCAGCAGTTACTCTAGCGGGACGTTGCATGAGCAGTTCTTC	CASSYSSGTLHEQFF
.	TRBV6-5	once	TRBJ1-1	TGTGCCAGCACCCAAGGGTCTTCAGCTTTCTTT	CASTQGSSAFF
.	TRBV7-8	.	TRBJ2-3	TGTGCCAGAACCGGGTCCCTCACAGATACGCAGTATTTT	CARTGSLTDTQYF
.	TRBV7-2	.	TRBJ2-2	TGTGCCAGCAGCTTAGCGCGTGACACCGGGGAGCTGTTTTTT	CASSLARDTGELFF
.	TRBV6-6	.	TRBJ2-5	TGTGCCAGCAGTTGTCCCGCCCGATACTTAAGGGAGACCCAGTACTTC	CASSCPARYLRETQYF
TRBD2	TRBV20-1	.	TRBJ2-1	TGCAGTGCTAGACAGGGACTAAGTGAGCAGTTCTTC	CSARQGLSEQFF
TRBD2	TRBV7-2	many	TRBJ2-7	TGTGCCAGCAGCCGACTAGCGGGAGCTAGAGAGCAGTACTTC	CASSRLAGAREQYF
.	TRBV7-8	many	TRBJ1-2	TGTGCCAGCAGCTTTCAGGGAACAATCTATGGCTACACCTTC	CASSFQGTIYGYTF
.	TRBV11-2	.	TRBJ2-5	TGTGCCAGCAGCCCGAGGATTGACTCAGAGACCCAGTACTTC	CASSPRIDSETQYF
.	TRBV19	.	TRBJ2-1	TGTGCCAGTACCTCTGGGTTTGAGCAGTTCTTC	CASTSGFEQFF
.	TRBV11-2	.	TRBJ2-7	TGTGCCAGCAGCTTAGTTATGCGACTCGGCTACGAGCAGTACTTC	CASSLVMRLGYEQYF
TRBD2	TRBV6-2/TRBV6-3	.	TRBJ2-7	TGTGCCAGCAGTTACTTGAGCGGGAGAACTCTACGGGAGCAGTACTTC	CASSYLSGRTLREQYF
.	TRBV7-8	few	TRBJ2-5	TGTGCCAGCAGCTCGACTAGATCGCCCGAGACCCAGTACTTC	CASSSTRSPETQYF
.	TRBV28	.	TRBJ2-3	TGTGCCAGCAGTTTATCCAGAGTGGCAGATACGCAGTATTTT	CASSLSRVADTQYF
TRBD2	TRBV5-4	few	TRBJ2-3	TGTGCCAGCAGCTTACCTAGCGGGGGATCGGATACGCAGTATTTT	CASSLPSGGSDTQYF
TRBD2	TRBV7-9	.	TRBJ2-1	TGTGCCAGCAGCCAGCCCGGGACTAGCGGCCATGAGCAGTTCTTC	CASSQPGTSGHEQFF
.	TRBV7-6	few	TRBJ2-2	TGTGCCAGCAGCGAGTCGGCGAACACCGGGGAGCTGTTTTTT	CASSESANTGELFF
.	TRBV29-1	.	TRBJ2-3	TGCAGCGTTGAAGACAGGGGTCGGAGCACAGATACGCAGTATTTT	CSVEDRGRSTDTQYF
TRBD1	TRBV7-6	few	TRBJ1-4	TGTGCCAGCAGCCGTATCCATACAGGGACAGGAGCAACTAATGAAAAACTGTTTTTT	CASSRIHTGTGATNEKLFF
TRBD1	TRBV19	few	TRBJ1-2	TGTGCCAGTAAAAGGGACAGGGGAGGCTATGGCTACACCTTC	CASKRDRGGYGYTF
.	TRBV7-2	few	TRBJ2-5	TGTGCCAGCAGCTTAGCCGGGGTAATCCCTCTCGAAAACTTTGACGTGGGCCAAGAGACCCAGTACTTC	CASSLAGVIPLENFDVGQETQYF
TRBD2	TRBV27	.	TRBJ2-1	TGTGCCAGCAGTCCCGGACTAGCTGTGGGTGAGCAGTTCTTC	CASSPGLAVGEQFF
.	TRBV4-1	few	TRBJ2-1	TGCGCCAGCAGCCCGAGGGGGGGCCGCCCGTACAATGAGCAGTTCTTC	CASSPRGGRPYNEQFF
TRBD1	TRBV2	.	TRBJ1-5	TGTGCCTCCGGCGGGACAGGCCTTCAGCCCCAGCATTTT	CASGGTGLQPQHF
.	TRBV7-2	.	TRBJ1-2	TGTGCCAGCAGCGAACAGGGTGGGAATGGCTACACCTTC	CASSEQGGNGYTF
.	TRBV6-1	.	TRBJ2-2	TGTGCCAGCACCTCAGAAATGAACACCGGGGAGCTGTTTTTT	CASTSEMNTGELFF
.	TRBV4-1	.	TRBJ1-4	TGTGCCAGCAGCCAGAGTAATAGTCTTGGAGAACTGTTTTTT	CASSQSNSLGELFF
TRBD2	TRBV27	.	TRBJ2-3	TGTGCCAGCAGTTTAAGGAGCGGGAGTTCCCTCACAGATACGCAGTATTTT	CASSLRSGSSLTDTQYF
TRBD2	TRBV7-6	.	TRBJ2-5	TGTGCCAGCAGCATAAAGGGGGGTAGCGGGAGAGCCCAAGAGACCCAGTACTTC	CASSIKGGSGRAQETQYF
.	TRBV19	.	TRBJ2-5	TGTGCCAGTAGCGCGGGACAGTATATCCAAGAGACCCAGTACTTC	CASSAGQYIQETQYF
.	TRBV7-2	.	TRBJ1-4	TGTGCCAGCAGCAGAGACGACGCAGGGGTTCATGAAAAACTGTTTTTT	CASSRDDAGVHEKLFF
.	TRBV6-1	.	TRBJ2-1	TGTGCCAGCAATTCTAGAAAGGGTAATGAGCAGTTCTTC	CASNSRKGNEQFF
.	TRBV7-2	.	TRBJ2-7	TGTGCCAGCAGCCGCTATCTAGCCTACGAGCAGTACTTC	CASSRYLAYEQYF
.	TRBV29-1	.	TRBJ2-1	TGCAGCGTTAACCGGAGGGGCCCGGGGAATGAGCAGTTCTTC	CSVNRRGPGNEQFF
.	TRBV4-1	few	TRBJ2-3	TGCGCCAGCAGCCGCACCATGTTGGGGGAACGGACAGATACGCAGTATTTT	CASSRTMLGERTDTQYF
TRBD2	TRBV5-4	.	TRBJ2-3	TGTGCCAGCAGCGCCGGGACTAGCGGGAGACCGACAGATACGCAGTATTTT	CASSAGTSGRPTDTQYF
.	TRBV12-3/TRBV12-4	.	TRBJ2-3	TGTGCCAGCAGTCCTTTTGGCACCTCGAGGGTGGATACGCAGTATTTT	CASSPFGTSRVDTQYF
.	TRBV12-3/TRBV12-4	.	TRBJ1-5	TGTGCCTGCCAGCTCGGGGCGGGGCAGCCCCAGCATTTT	CACQLGAGQPQHF
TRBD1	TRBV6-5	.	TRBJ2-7	TGTGCCAGCAGTTACAACCCGGGACAGGGGGCCTACGAGCAGTACTTC	CASSYNPGQGAYEQYF
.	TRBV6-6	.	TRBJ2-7	TGTGCCAGCACTCACCAGAGCCACCGGCAGTACTTC	CASTHQSHRQYF
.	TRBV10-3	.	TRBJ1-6	TGTGCCATCAAAAGTGTCGATTCACCCCTCCACTTT	CAIKSVDSPLHF
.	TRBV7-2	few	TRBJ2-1	TGTGCCAGCAGCTTAGCGGGAGGTATCGATGAGCAGTTCTTC	CASSLAGGIDEQFF
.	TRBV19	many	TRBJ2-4	TGTGCCAGTAGTATGTTGCAAAACATTCAGTACTTC	CASSMLQNIQYF
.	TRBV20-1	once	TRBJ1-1	TGCAGTGTCCCTCTCCCTGCGGTGGGCACTGAAGCTTTCTTT	CSVPLPAVGTEAFF
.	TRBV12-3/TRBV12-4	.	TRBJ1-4	TGTGCCAGCAACTCATACGGACGGAGAAATGAAAAACTGTTTTTT	CASNSYGRRNEKLFF
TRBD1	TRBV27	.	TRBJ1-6	TGTGCCAGCAGCCCTACAGGGGAGCATTCACCCCTCCACTTT	CASSPTGEHSPLHF
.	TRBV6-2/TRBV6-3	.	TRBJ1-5	TGTGCCAGCAACTGGGGGGGTTTGAGCAATCAGCCCCAGCATTTT	CASNWGGLSNQPQHF
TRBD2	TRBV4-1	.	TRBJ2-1	TGCGCCAGCAGCCAAGGTTCGGGGAGGGGTTACAATGAGCAGTTCTTC	CASSQGSGRGYNEQFF
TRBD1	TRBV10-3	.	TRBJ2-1	TGTGCCATCAGTGAGCGGGACAGGGCCGATGAGCAGTTCTTC	CAISERDRADEQFF
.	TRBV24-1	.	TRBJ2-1	TGTGCCACCAGTTGGGGGTTCGGGCAGTTCTTC	CATSWGFGQFF